These 32 T cell receptor beta chains share one sample of origin, sequenced in a study of cytomegalovirus exposure and HLA in healthy donors. The PCR contained 60 Vbeta and 13 Jbeta primers. Profiling relied on immunoSEQ multiplex PCR, and the TCRdb table lists in-frame clones only, not all of them. The sample lists around 120,000 clones, 50% to 70% occurring once. Sequencing input: PBMCs. Source of these receptors: a man aged 25-45 years in good health and CMV-seropositive.

This chain joins TRBV27 and TRBJ1-5; no definite D call. Germline CDR1 MNHEY, CDR2 SMNVEV (reference sequence). The CDR3 totals 13 residues. V was pared by 0 bases and J by 3 bases, with 3 bases between. For the CDR3, the DNA is TGTGCCAGCAGTTTATCGGCCAATCAGCCCCAGCATTTT. Residues: CASSLSANQPQHF.

This chain links TRBV5-3 with TRBJ2-7; D is unclear. TRBV5-3 is flagged as an ORF with uncertain function. V was trimmed by 3 bases and J by 0 bases, leaving 10 bases between them. The CDR3 extends over 14 amino acids. The CDR3 protein is CARSSERRSYEQYF. CDR3 coding DNA: TGTGCCAGAAGCTCGGAGAGGCGCTCCTACGAGCAGTACTTC.

The chain is built from TRBV30 and TRBJ2-2; 7 positions match TRBD1. This CDR3 spans 14 amino acids. Losses at the gene ends were 5 bases for V and 7 bases for J; bases not matched to a gene: 10. Germline CDR1 reads GTSNPN; CDR2 reads SVGIG (reference sequence). This CDR3 is CAWDQGVKGGELFF. CDR3 in DNA: TGTGCCTGGGACCAGGGGGTTAAAGGCGGGGAGCTGTTTTTT.

The chain couples TRBV19 to TRBJ1-5; TRBD1 matches 7 bases. In germline, CDR1 is LNHDA, CDR2 SQIVND (reference sequence). The CDR3 length is 15 residues. Germline trimming cut 6 bases from V and 3 bases from J; bases unmatched to any gene: 8. The chain's CDR3 is CASRADREINQPQHF. The CDR3, as DNA: TGTGCCAGTAGGGCCGACAGGGAGATCAATCAGCCCCAGCATTTT.

J is TRBJ1-2 and V is TRBV4-1, with D possibly matching TRBD1 (5 bases). V lost 4 bases, J lost 6 bases, and 18 bases lay in between. The CDR3 spans 15 residues. Germline loops: CDR1 MGHRA, CDR2 YSYEKL. The DNA for the CDR3 is TGCGCCAGCAGCCCCTCAACCGGCAGGGTTGATGGCTACACCTTC. The encoded protein is CASSPSTGRVDGYTF.

V gene TRBV6-1 combines with J gene TRBJ2-2, with a tentative D call TRBD2 (6 bases). V was trimmed by 6 bases and J by 0 bases, leaving 8 bases between them. CDR1 and CDR2 (germline): MNHNS, SASEGT. CDR3 length: 14 amino acids. The CDR3 here is CASSQRANTGELFF. In DNA, the CDR3 is TGTGCCAGCAGCCAGCGGGCGAACACCGGGGAGCTGTTTTTT.

V gene TRBV4-2 combines with J gene TRBJ2-1, with D maybe TRBD1 (6 bases). V lost 1 base and J 0 bases, leaving 16 bases between the germline ends. CDR1 and CDR2 (germline): LGHNA, YNFKEQ. This CDR3 contains 18 residues. CDR3 amino acids: CASSQAALGGSSYNEQFF. CDR3 in DNA: TGTGCCAGCAGCCAAGCCGCGCTTGGGGGCTCCTCCTACAATGAGCAGTTCTTC.

This clone was seen a few times. This CDR3 reads CASSVLEVFGELFF. CDR3 nucleotide sequence: TGTGCCAGCAGCGTATTAGAAGTTTTCGGGGAGCTGTTTTTT. V is TRBV9 and J is TRBJ2-2; D gene uncertain. The germline V and J ends were trimmed by 1 base and 7 bases, with 11 bases remaining between them. CDR1 is SGDLS and CDR2 is YYNGEE in the germline V gene. This CDR3 contains 14 residues.

Comments on this clone: In this CDR3 the conserved last residue, phenylalanine or tryptophan, is missing, so a read error is likely. The chain is built from TRBV4-1 and TRBJ1-1; no firm D call. There are 15 residues in the CDR3. Trimming took 6 bases from V and 0 from J, leaving 14 bases between them. Per germline, CDR1 MGHRA and CDR2 YSYEKL. The CDR3 reads CASRRPGGLNTEAFL. Written as DNA, the CDR3 is TGCGCCAGCAGACGGCCGGGAGGGCTGAACACTGAAGCTTTCCTT.

The gene calls are TRBV7-2 and TRBJ2-7; 8 bases map to TRBD2. V trimming: 5 bases; J trimming: 0 bases; junction bases outside the gene matches: 15. The CDR3 covers 18 residues. Germline CDR1 SGHTA, CDR2 FQGNSA. The DNA of the CDR3 is TGTGCCAGCAGCCCCACCGGAGGGTCGGGGGGGCCCTCCTACGAGCAGTACTTC. Its translation: CASSPTGGSGGPSYEQYF.

This clone was counted once. The V and J genes are TRBV6-5 and TRBJ2-1, with 12 bases identical to TRBD2. Germline CDR1 MNHEY, CDR2 SVGAGI. The CDR3 is 15 residues long. V was pared by 6 bases and J by 10 bases, with 10 bases of the junction left unmatched. The CDR3 sequence is CASSSGTSGLREQFF. The CDR3 nucleotides are TGTGCCAGCAGCTCTGGGACTAGCGGGCTAAGAGAGCAGTTCTTC.

CDR3 bases: TGTGCCAGTAGTATCGGAGGGAGCGGCGAGCAGTACTTC. Protein product: CASSIGGSGEQYF. V gene TRBV19 combines with J gene TRBJ2-7, with D possibly TRBD2 on 6 matching bases. Germline-derived CDR1 and CDR2 are LNHDA and SQIVND (reference sequence). V was trimmed by 3 bases and J by 6 bases, leaving 12 bases between them. CDR3 length: 13 residues. The variable domain in full, completed from reference TRBV19 and TRBJ2-7, reads DGGITQSPKYLFRKEGQNVTLSCEQNLNHDAMYWYRQDPGQGLRLIYYSQIVNDFQKGDIAEGYSVSREKKESFPLTVTSAQKNPTAFYLCASSIGGSGEQYFGPGTRLTVT.

This chain joins TRBV19 and TRBJ1-2; 12 nucleotides align to TRBD1. Germline assignment: CDR1 LNHDA and CDR2 SQIVND (reference sequence). The J segment lost 4 bases and the V segment lost 7 bases, leaving 7 bases of the junction unmatched. This CDR3 has 15 amino acids. The CDR3 sequence: CASTLGDRGLYGYTF. The CDR3 bases are TGTGCCAGTACCCTGGGGGACAGGGGGCTCTATGGCTACACCTTC.

This clone was observed a single time. J is TRBJ2-1 and V is TRBV5-1, with D possibly TRBD2 on 7 matching bases. The CDR3 sequence is 17 residues long. Trimming pared 4 bases from V and 0 bases from J, leaving 17 bases between. Per the germline V gene, CDR1 is SGHRS and CDR2 is YFSETQ. This chain's CDR3 is CASSRVGGGSSYNEQFF. The CDR3 region has the DNA TGCGCCAGCAGCCGAGTGGGAGGGGGGAGCTCCTACAATGAGCAGTTCTTC.

This clone was observed a few times. The chain joins TRBV9 to TRBJ1-6; D is ambiguous. CDR3 size: 15 residues. Trimming cost V 4 bases and J 9 bases, with 17 bases left between them. Per germline, CDR1 SGDLS and CDR2 YYNGEE. The CDR3 DNA is TGTGCCAGCAGCCCCGGGTCCTTCGCTGGTTCACCCCTCCACTTT. This codes for CASSPGSFAGSPLHF.

The V call is TRBV5-1, the J call TRBJ2-7, with 9 bases fitting TRBD1. The CDR3 loop spans 15 amino acids. Looked up from germline, CDR1 is SGHRS and CDR2 is YFSETQ. Unmatched junction bases numbered 10, after V lost 4 bases and J lost 5 bases. DNA of the CDR3: TGCGCCAGCAGCGTCACCGGGACAGGGATCCACGAGCAGTACTTC. As protein: CASSVTGTGIHEQYF. Combining the CDR3 with reference TRBV5-1 and TRBJ2-7 gives the whole variable domain KAGVTQTPRYLIKTRGQQVTLSCSPISGHRSVSWYQQTPGQGLQFLFEYFSETQRNKGNFPGRFSGRQFSNSRSEMNVSTLELGDSALYLCASSVTGTGIHEQYFGPGTRLTVT.

The chain couples TRBV29-1 to TRBJ2-7, with D perhaps TRBD2 (6 bases). Deletions cut 5 bases from V and 0 bases from J, with 8 bases between. This CDR3 comprises 12 residues. Germline CDR1 is SQVTM and CDR2 is ANQGSEA. As DNA, the CDR3 is TGCAGCGTTCGGCGGGGCTCCTACGAGCAGTACTTC. Protein sequence: CSVRRGSYEQYF.

The V call is TRBV18, the J call TRBJ1-5; 7 nucleotides line up with TRBD1. The CDR3 is 15 residues long. Germline V gives CDR1 KGHSH, CDR2 LQKENI. V dropped 5 bases and J dropped 0; count of bases not matched to a gene: 4. The CDR3 bases are TGTGCCAGCTCAGCCGACAGGGTTAGCAATCAGCCCCAGCATTTT. Its protein product is CASSADRVSNQPQHF.

The chain couples TRBV7-9 to TRBJ2-3, with 11 bases fitting TRBD1. This CDR3 contains 15 residues. With 4 bases clipped from V and 5 bases from J, the junction kept 5 bases outside the gene matches. Germline CDR1 and CDR2: SEHNR and FQNEAQ (reference sequence). DNA for the CDR3: TGTGCCAGCAGCTCCGGGACAGGGGGGAGAGATACGCAGTATTTT. Translation gives CASSSGTGGRDTQYF. The full variable domain, its missing parts supplied by reference TRBV7-9 and TRBJ2-3, is DTGVSQNPRHKITKRGQNVTFRCDPISEHNRLYWYRQTLGQGPEFLTYFQNEAQLEKSRLLSDRFSAERPKGSFSTLEIQRTEQGDSAMYLCASSSGTGGRDTQYFGPGTRLTVL.

The chain carries TRBV5-1 and TRBJ2-6, with D tentatively TRBD1 (6 bases). Trimming shortened V by 3 bases and J by 1 base, and 8 bases separated the two germline ends. From germline, CDR1 is SGHRS and CDR2 YFSETQ. This CDR3 spans 15 amino acids. The CDR3 spells CASSSGVSGANVLTF. The CDR3 coding sequence is TGCGCCAGCAGCTCAGGGGTTTCTGGGGCCAACGTCCTGACTTTC.

This chain connects TRBV19 to TRBJ2-1; the match to TRBD2 covers 11 bases. Looked up from germline, CDR1 is LNHDA and CDR2 is SQIVND (reference sequence). Losses at the gene ends were 5 bases for V and 2 bases for J; bases not matched to a gene: 17. This CDR3 is 20 amino acids long. CDR3 in amino acids: CASSLLPLGVAGGAYNEQFF. In DNA form, the CDR3 reads TGTGCCAGTAGTCTACTCCCTTTAGGGGTAGCGGGGGGGGCCTACAATGAGCAGTTCTTC.

This clone occurred a few times. V gene TRBV4-2 combines with J gene TRBJ2-3; D may be TRBD2 (6 bases). Trimming cost V 4 bases and J 1 base, with 15 bases left between them. The CDR3 sequence is 16 residues long. Germline-derived CDR1 and CDR2 are LGHNA and YNFKEQ. CDR3 residues: CASSPWAGSRTDTQYF. DNA for the CDR3: TGTGCCAGCAGCCCCTGGGCGGGGTCGCGCACAGATACGCAGTATTTT.

V gene TRBV5-1 combines with J gene TRBJ2-1; TRBD2 agrees at 12 bases. The length of the CDR3 is 16 residues. CDR1 and CDR2 from the germline V gene are SGHRS and YFSETQ. With V trimmed by 5 bases and J by 1 base, 4 bases remained unmatched. The CDR3: CASRHGTSGSYNEQFF. The CDR3 DNA sequence: TGCGCCAGCAGACATGGGACTAGCGGGTCCTACAATGAGCAGTTCTTC.

The chain combines TRBV29-1 with TRBJ1-1; tentatively, D is TRBD1 (5 bases). CDR1 is SQVTM and CDR2 is ANQGSEA in the germline V gene. Trimming left V 1 base short and J 0 bases short, with 12 bases between. CDR3 length equals 15 residues. CDR3 nucleotides: TGCAGCGTTGAAGGCCAGGGATTCATGAACACTGAAGCTTTCTTT. This encodes CSVEGQGFMNTEAFF.

The rearrangement joins TRBV5-1 to TRBJ2-7, with 10 bases matching TRBD2. CDR1 SGHRS and CDR2 YFSETQ come from the germline V gene. J lost 2 bases, V lost 4 bases, and 6 bases had no gene match. The CDR3 extends over 15 amino acids. The CDR3 protein is CASSPFSGGTYEQYF. The CDR3 DNA follows: TGCGCCAGCAGCCCCTTTAGCGGGGGGACCTACGAGCAGTACTTC.

V is TRBV27 and J is TRBJ2-6; the D gene is possibly TRBD1 (6 bases). The CDR3 extends over 17 amino acids. Germline loops: CDR1 MNHEY, CDR2 SMNVEV (reference sequence). V lost 3 bases and J lost 0, with 12 bases in between. The CDR3: CASSLGTTLSGANVLTF. CDR3 DNA sequence: TGTGCCAGCAGTTTGGGGACAACCCTCTCTGGGGCCAACGTCCTGACTTTC. Full variable domain (missing parts from reference TRBV27 and TRBJ2-6): EAQVTQNPRYLITVTGKKLTVTCSQNMNHEYMSWYRQDPGLGLRQIYYSMNVEVTDKGDVPEGYKVSRKEKRNFPLILESPSPNQTSLYFCASSLGTTLSGANVLTFGAGSRLTVL.

This sequence joins TRBV25-1 and TRBJ2-5; D perhaps matches TRBD1 (5 bases). The J call is in doubt because the DNA end fits TRBJ2-7 better. Germline V gene lookup returns CDR1 MGHDK and CDR2 SYGVNS. The CDR3 totals 13 residues. The CDR3 loop is CGRVAYRPYEQYF. For the CDR3, the DNA is TGTGGCAGGGTAGCCTATCGCCCTTACGAGCAGTACTTC.

This sequence joins TRBV5-1 and TRBJ1-2; 7 nucleotides agree with TRBD1. V lost 1 base and J lost 9; bases outside the gene matches: 12. The germline V gene encodes CDR1 SGHRS and CDR2 YFSETQ. This CDR3 has 15 amino acids. The CDR3 nucleotides are TGCGCCAGCAGCTTGTTTCTCAGACAGGGACTGAGCTACACCTTC. Residues: CASSLFLRQGLSYTF.

This chain uses TRBV5-1 with TRBJ2-1, with 8 bases that match TRBD2. Germline lookup yields CDR1 SGHRS and CDR2 YFSETQ. This CDR3 is built from 16 residues. The V and J ends lost 4 bases and 3 bases, in that order; junction bases with no gene match: 9. CDR3 DNA sequence: TGCGCCAGCAGCCCGGACCGGGGGGGAGACTACAATGAGCAGTTCTTC. Its translation: CASSPDRGGDYNEQFF.

This clone came up a few times. This chain connects TRBV11-2 to TRBJ1-6; D may be TRBD1 (6 bases). The CDR3 is 14 amino acids. Germline loops: CDR1 SGHAT, CDR2 FQNNGV. V was trimmed by 5 bases and J by 11 bases, leaving 16 bases between them. CDR3 nucleotide sequence: TGTGCCAGCAGCAGGGCCAGGGGCCAAACACCCCTCCACTTT. Its translation is CASSRARGQTPLHF.

The V and J genes are TRBV7-6 and TRBJ1-5; 9 nucleotides match TRBD1. V dropped 2 bases and J dropped 7; count of bases not matched to a gene: 6. Per germline, CDR1 SGHVS and CDR2 FNYEAQ. The CDR3 contains 15 residues. CDR3 DNA sequence: TGTGCCAGCAGCTTAAATTCGGACAGGGGACAGCCCCAGCATTTT. Its protein product is CASSLNSDRGQPQHF.

J is TRBJ2-5 and V is TRBV9, with TRBD2 identical over 12 bases. Per germline, CDR1 SGDLS and CDR2 YYNGEE. The CDR3 totals 15 residues. The ends lost 3 bases at V and 5 bases at J; junction bases unmatched: 5. CDR3 DNA: TGTGCCAGCAGCGCTAGCGGGGGGGCCGCTGAGACCCAGTACTTC. This encodes CASSASGGAAETQYF.